This T cell receptor beta chain derives from a study of OX40 agonist ivuxolimab in advanced cancers. Across the whole study: At roughly 80% male, the cohort had a mean age of 60 years, ranging from about 23 to 79.

Notes on the study in general: The mean number of expanded clones was higher in CD8+ T cells than in CD4+. Within 6 weeks, CD4+ and CD8+ blood T cells expanded clonally at 0.1 to 3.0 mg/kg. Individuals who were partial responders at 0.1-3.0 mg/kg had clonal expansion that ranked among the lowest.

The germline V and J ends were trimmed by 5 bases and 0 bases, with 10 bases remaining between them. CDR1 MNHNY and CDR2 SVGAGI come from the germline V gene (reference sequence). The CDR3 covers 14 residues. Sequenced by immunoSEQ multiplex PCR; TCRdb stores in-frame clones only, minus some. The sample yields about 35,000 clones, roughly 84% seen once. Details on this clone: Its cognate antigen is unknown.

The origin of this receptor is an adult with an advanced solid tumor such as melanoma, head and neck, liver or kidney cancer. Here the sequenced sample was CD4+ or CD8+ T cells sorted from blood, taken in a trial of the OX40 agonist ivuxolimab. The chain joins TRBV6-6 to TRBJ1-2; no clear D gene. CDR3 DNA: TGTGCCAGCAGTACTCGCCAGGCTAACTATGGCTACACCTTC. Protein sequence: CASSTRQANYGYTF.